Listed below are T cell receptor beta chains from one sample, sequenced in a study of siplizumab effects on memory and regulatory T cells. Some clones are missing from TCRdb's copy, which holds only in-frame ones; the method was immunoSEQ multiplex PCR. Of about 56,000 clones listed, around 97% were seen once; the top ten hold about 1%. Sequencing input: naive CD8+ T cells sorted from blood. Receptors originate from a human donor in good health. Both conserved end residues are part of each CDR3. D genes are given only for firm matches.

TGTGCCAGCAGTCCCTCTCGAGATACGCAGTATTTT,CASSPSRDTQYF,12,TRBV27,TRBJ2-3,-
TGTGCCAGCAGCTTGGGACAGGTCGACAATGAGCAGTTCTTC,CASSLGQVDNEQFF,14,TRBV7-9,TRBJ2-1,TRBD1
TGTGCCAGCAGCCCCTCGGGAGGGTTCGAGCAGTACTTC,CASSPSGGFEQYF,13,TRBV9,TRBJ2-7,TRBD2
TGCAGCGTTGACAGGGCCAGCCAGGATTCGGGGACTGAAGCTTTCTTT,CSVDRASQDSGTEAFF,16,TRBV29-1,TRBJ1-1,-
TGTGCCAGCAGCCTCATGAACACTGAAGCTTTCTTT,CASSLMNTEAFF,12,TRBV7-9,TRBJ1-1,-
TGTGCCAGCAGCGTGGGAAATTCTTTCTTTAATGAAAAACTGTTTTTT,CASSVGNSFFNEKLFF,16,TRBV9,TRBJ1-4,-
TGCGCCAGCAGCTTGTACTTCTACAATGAGCAGTTCTTC,CASSLYFYNEQFF,13,TRBV5-1,TRBJ2-1,-
TGTGCCAGCAGTGAATTTACTGGGACTAATGAAAAACTGTTTTTT,CASSEFTGTNEKLFF,15,TRBV6-1,TRBJ1-4,-
TGTGGTCGTGGGCAGCAAGAGACCCAGTACTTC,CGRGQQETQYF,11,TRBV5-4,TRBJ2-5,-
TGTGCCAGCAGTTGGCCGGGCGGGGAGACCCAGTACTTC,CASSWPGGETQYF,13,TRBV27,TRBJ2-5,-
TGCGCCAGCAGCCTCCTTCCGGGCGGCTCCTACGAGCAGTACTTC,CASSLLPGGSYEQYF,15,TRBV4-3,TRBJ2-7,-
TGTGCCAGCAGGGCCGGGACAGGGGACGAAAAACTGTTTTTT,CASRAGTGDEKLFF,14,TRBV2,TRBJ1-4,TRBD1
TGCGCCAGCAGCCAAGGGACTAGCGGGAGCGGCGAGCAGTACTTC,CASSQGTSGSGEQYF,15,TRBV4-3,TRBJ2-7,TRBD2